A single TCR beta chain is shown here with its context. There are many counts of this clonotype. Its antigen remains unidentified. Base qualities are not recorded, but no much larger clone differs from it by a single base. This entry is derived from a study of human T cells and chemical hapten exposure (dated by TCRdb to 2020 to 2022). Looking at the study overall: For sensitization, 2% DPC in acetone was applied to a roughly 2 cm by roughly 2 cm area of upper inner arm skin. Alopecia areata with under or over 50% scalp involvement, alopecia totalis and alopecia universalis were represented in the patient cohort, which was mostly female. Patch testing on the upper back used Finn chambers containing 0.01% DPC, with scoring done after 6 days according to International Contact Dermatitis Research Group standards. Libraries were pooled for sequencing, and per-sample TCR yields varied mainly because of small differences in library volumes within the pool. Patient blood was sampled pre-sensitization (week 0) and at 2, 6 and about 24 weeks after DPC sensitization. Throughout the study period of roughly 24 weeks, patients also received therapeutic DPC doses to the scalp every week. Blood for TCR sequencing was provided by twenty-nine alopecia patients at one to four time points (pre-sensitization, 2, 6 and 24 weeks). In alopecia patients, the study followed how the peripheral blood TCR repertoire changed in vivo over primary and secondary sensitization to diphenylcyclopropenone (DPC), a hapten. Here is what the overall study found, with its caveats: DPC sensitization did not change the number of TCRs with a frequency above 1 in 1000, and there was no evidence of changes in global repertoire structure. Because all patients had alopecia, a presumed autoimmune disease, the immune response of the patients might differ from that of healthy individuals. A positive correlation was found between the number of PT1 expanded TCRs and patch test score, with significance reached at thresholds 8, 16 and 32 but not 4. Repeated subsampling changed both the strength of the expansion versus patch-test correlation and the threshold at which the correlation became significant. Compared with pre-sensitization or healthy control sets, expanded TCRs formed significantly more large CDR3 similarity clusters, which is consistent with antigen-driven responses.

The receptor library was made with RACE. Sequencing instrument: NextSeq 500. Library preparation attached unique molecular identifiers to individual cDNA molecules for quantitative, reproducible TCR counting. Both TCR alpha and TCR beta chains were sequenced from each blood RNA sample. The original pipeline was this. Samples had a median of roughly 99,000 TCRs, with a range from 23,224 to 690,600. The Decombinator software suite was used to annotate V, J and CDR3 in the TCR reads. To make PS versus PT1 abundance plots, every sample was subsampled to the same number of TCRs (28,000). TCRs were defined as expanded if absent before sensitization and observed at least eight times at the 2-week time point. The public sequencing data were trimmed at Q25 with fastp and processed into clonotypes with MiXCR by TCRdb, which kept only in-frame beta chains. Every CDR3 protein is listed once, alongside the most common genes and DNA of its rows. The V and J calls follow TCRdb's processing rather than the paper's. Recorded for this sample are roughly 81,000 distinct CDR3 sequences; about 9% of them occurred a single time. Just over 2.5% of the sample lies in the top ten.

Explained via the paper, the time point label denotes: pre-sensitization, week 0. Reading the label with the study, this specimen's treatment or condition is: therapeutic diphenylcyclopropenone sensitization with weekly scalp DPC. At every patch-test visit, the blood draw took place before the patch test was put on. Eligible patients were aged 18 to 70, diagnosed with alopecia, deemed suitable for DPC therapy, and excluded if pregnant. Total RNA was extracted from unfractionated whole blood that had been collected in Tempus Blood RNA tubes. Its CDR3 holds 14 amino acids, cysteine through phenylalanine. The DNA shown is the 42-base CDR3, in frame from base 1. From the germline V gene (reference sequence), CDR1 is DFQATT and CDR2 is SNEGSKA. Trimming takes 3 bases from V and 5 bases from J, and the germline ends sit 13 bases apart.

Sample: whole blood, taken in connection with sensitization to the hapten diphenylcyclopropenone (DPC). This clonotype was obtained from a man in his forties or fifties with alopecia areata. Some clones in this sample may be carry-over from other donors' samples. The rearranged segments are TRBV20-1 and TRBJ1-4, with a tentative D gene TRBD1 over 6 matching bases. Here is the DNA: TGCAGTGCTAGGGCGGGGGGCCTGAATGAAAAACTGTTTTTT. It is translated as CSARAGGLNEKLFF.